The 25 T cell receptor beta chains below come from one sample, sequenced in a study of Graves' ophthalmopathy and Graves' hyperthyroidism. Amplifying from RNA transcripts, the study obtained TCR beta CDR3 regions. HTBI primers were used in a first-round RT-PCR, which preceded a second-round multiplex PCR. In TCRdb, the multiplex PCR reads were re-called with MiXCR into one record per CDR3 protein. The sample shows 620,000 or so distinct CDR3 sequences, 22% of them seen only once. Material: peripheral blood. Receptors originate from a woman between 18 and 30 years old with stable Graves' hyperthyroidism. Some clones in this sample may be carry-over from other donors' samples.

This clonotype occurred many times. The genes are TRBV28 and TRBJ1-1; TRBD1 is a possible D gene (6 bases). The CDR3 is 16 residues long. Germline-derived CDR1 and CDR2 are MDHEN and SYDVKM. V was pared by 6 bases and J by 0 bases, with 17 bases between. This chain's CDR3 is CASSLPPGQVNTEAFF. As DNA, the CDR3 is TGTGCCAGCAGCCTTCCCCCGGGACAAGTGAACACTGAAGCTTTCTTT.

This clonotype was counted ten times or more. The chain is built from TRBV20-1 and TRBJ2-7; 14 nucleotides agree with TRBD2. The V segment lost 6 bases and the J segment 4 bases; nucleotides outside the gene matches: 11. The CDR3 loop spans 16 amino acids. Germline lookup yields CDR1 DFQATT and CDR2 SNEGSKA (reference sequence). For the CDR3, the DNA is TGCAGTGCCGGACTAGCGGGGGGAATGAGGGGATACGAGCAGTACTTC. Its protein product is CSAGLAGGMRGYEQYF.

This clonotype came up many times. The V call is TRBV28, the J call TRBJ2-7; no definite D call. The CDR3 consists of 13 residues. Trimming shortened V by 7 bases and J by 7 bases, and 17 bases separated the two germline ends. Looked up from germline, CDR1 is MDHEN and CDR2 is SYDVKM. The CDR3 reads CASNGPLTWEQYF. The CDR3, as DNA: TGTGCCAGCAACGGGCCCTTAACGTGGGAGCAGTACTTC.

This clonotype was observed many times. The CDR3 protein is CATSRSTGETQYF. The CDR3 DNA reads as TGTGCCACCAGCAGATCTACAGGAGAGACCCAGTACTTC. The chain joins TRBV15 to TRBJ2-5; a possible D gene is TRBD1 (5 bases). V lost 2 bases to trimming and J lost 4 bases, with 8 bases between them. The germline gives CDR1 LNHNV, CDR2 YYDKDF (reference sequence). The CDR3 consists of 13 residues.

This sequence joins TRBV9 and TRBJ2-2; a weak D match, TRBD2 (5 bases). Germline V gene sequence: CDR1 SGDLS, CDR2 YYNGEE. With 2 bases removed from V and 0 bases from J, the gap between germline ends came to 11 bases. The CDR3 runs 16 residues. The CDR3 coding sequence is TGTGCCAGCAGCGTCGTAGCGTCCGCGAACACCGGGGAGCTGTTTTTT. Its translation: CASSVVASANTGELFF.

The CDR3 is CATSRDRQDQETQYF. CDR3 in DNA: TGTGCCACCAGCAGAGATAGGCAGGATCAAGAGACCCAGTACTTC. The chain links TRBV15 to TRBJ2-5; D unclear. Germline loops: CDR1 LNHNV, CDR2 YYDKDF (reference sequence). This CDR3 has 15 amino acids. With 0 bases removed from V and 2 bases from J, the gap between germline ends came to 10 bases.

This clonotype has ten or more counts. This sequence joins TRBV5-1 and TRBJ1-1, with 8 positions matching TRBD1. Per the germline V gene, CDR1 is SGHRS and CDR2 is YFSETQ. This CDR3 has 14 amino acids. Losses at the gene ends were 4 bases for V and 4 bases for J; bases not matched to a gene: 6. Here the CDR3 reads CASSVDRVLTEAFF. CDR3 coding DNA: TGCGCCAGCAGCGTGGACAGGGTTCTCACTGAAGCTTTCTTT.

This clonotype was detected ten times or more. The chain links TRBV7-9 to TRBJ2-5, with D hard to call. The V gene lost 2 bases and the J gene lost 1 base, with 11 bases spanning the gap. The CDR3 consists of 15 residues. The germline gives CDR1 SEHNR, CDR2 FQNEAQ (reference sequence). CDR3 nucleotide sequence: TGTGCCAGCAGCTTAAAGACAAGTCCCCAAGAGACCCAGTACTTC. It codes for CASSLKTSPQETQYF.

At least ten counts were recorded for this clonotype. The V call is TRBV20-1, the J call TRBJ2-2, with 11 bases matching TRBD2. Germline V gene lookup returns CDR1 DFQATT and CDR2 SNEGSKA (reference sequence). V shed 2 bases and J 5 bases; nucleotides not matched to a gene: 1. The CDR3 is 14 amino acids. The CDR3 protein is CSARLAGGTGELFF. DNA of the CDR3: TGCAGTGCTAGACTAGCGGGAGGAACCGGGGAGCTGTTTTTT.

This clonotype was counted between two and nine times. This sequence joins TRBV3-1 and TRBJ1-1, with D maybe TRBD1 (5 bases). Germline V gene sequence: CDR1 LGHDT, CDR2 YNNKEL (reference sequence). The CDR3 consists of 14 residues. V lost 4 bases and J 5 bases, leaving 14 bases between the germline ends. The CDR3 loop reads CASSRLGGGTEAFF. Written as DNA, the CDR3 is TGTGCCAGCAGCCGGCTCGGGGGAGGTACTGAAGCTTTCTTT. Complete variable domain (other parts from reference TRBV3-1 and TRBJ1-1): DTAVSQTPKYLVTQMGNDKSIKCEQNLGHDTMYWYKQDSKKFLKIMFSYNNKELIINETVPNRFSPKSPDKAHLNLHINSLELGDSAVYFCASSRLGGGTEAFFGQGTRLTVV.

This clonotype turned up a few times. This sequence joins TRBV5-6 and TRBJ1-3, with D maybe TRBD1 (5 bases). Germline values: CDR1 SGHDT, CDR2 YYEEEE. This CDR3 has 16 residues. Trimming cost V 0 bases and J 1 base, with 11 bases left between them. The CDR3 spells CASSLAGQASGNTIYF. The DNA of the CDR3 is TGTGCCAGCAGCTTGGCGGGGCAGGCATCTGGAAACACCATATATTTT. Combining the CDR3 with reference TRBV5-6 and TRBJ1-3 gives the whole variable domain DAGVTQSPTHLIKTRGQQVTLRCSPKSGHDTVSWYQQALGQGPQFIFQYYEEEERQRGNFPDRFSGHQFPNYSSELNVNALLLGDSALYLCASSLAGQASGNTIYFGEGSWLTVV.

This clonotype was picked up many times. The rearrangement uses TRBV20-1 and TRBJ2-2; D possibly corresponds to TRBD1 (6 bases). The germline V gene encodes CDR1 DFQATT and CDR2 SNEGSKA (reference sequence). Between the trimmed V and J ends, which lost 5 bases and 7 bases, there was a span of 20 bases. This CDR3 region has 15 residues. CDR3 amino acids: CSALKGDQLIGELFF. The CDR3 DNA follows: TGCAGTGCTCTCAAGGGGGACCAGTTGATCGGGGAGCTGTTTTTT.

This chain uses TRBV11-2 with TRBJ1-6, with 7 bases lining up with TRBD1. The CDR3 runs 16 residues. Germline lookup yields CDR1 SGHAT and CDR2 FQNNGV. Trimming at V came to 5 bases and at J to 7 bases, leaving 11 bases not matched to a gene. The chain's CDR3 is CASSINRGERNSPLHF. CDR3 in DNA: TGTGCCAGCAGCATAAACAGGGGAGAGAGGAATTCACCCCTCCACTTT.

With respect to this clonotype: Compared with germline, one end of the junction differs, possibly owing to a read error. The rearrangement uses TRBV7-8 and TRBJ1-6, with a possible D match to TRBD1 (5 bases). CDR3 size: 16 residues. Germline-derived CDR1 and CDR2 are SGHVS and FQNEAQ. The CDR3 nucleotides are TGTACCAGCAGCTTAGGGCAGGGATATCGGAATTCACACCTCCACTTT. Translating it yields CTSSLGQGYRNSHLHF.

A note on this clonotype: A much larger clone lies a single base off, so this may be a read error. Here the CDR3 reads CSASGLAPIGGLFF. DNA for the CDR3: TGCAGTGCTAGCGGGCTAGCTCCGATCGGGGGGCTGTTTTTT. The rearrangement joins TRBV20-1 to TRBJ2-2; D is perhaps TRBD2 (6 bases). The germline CDR1 and CDR2 sequences are DFQATT and SNEGSKA (reference sequence). The CDR3 is 14 amino acids.

CDR3 DNA: TGTGCCAGCAGTAAGACTTCACAGGGTGCCTATGGCTACACCTTC. Residues: CASSKTSQGAYGYTF. This chain links TRBV5-5 with TRBJ1-2; possible D gene TRBD1, 6 bases. V gave up 5 bases and J gave up 4 bases, with 18 bases separating them. This CDR3 region has 15 residues. CDR1 SGHKS and CDR2 YYEKEE come from the germline V gene (reference sequence). Based on the CDR3 plus reference TRBV5-5 and TRBJ1-2, the full variable domain is DAGVTQSPTHLIKTRGQQVTLRCSPISGHKSVSWYQQVLGQGPQFIFQYYEKEERGRGNFPDRFSARQFPNYSSELNVNALLLGDSALYLCASSKTSQGAYGYTFGSGTRLTVV.

This clonotype was recorded at least ten times. CDR3 nucleotides: TGTGCCAGCAGTTTATCCCTCTTCCCGGGCAATCAGCCCCAGCATTTT. Translation gives CASSLSLFPGNQPQHF. The chain couples TRBV28 to TRBJ1-5; D remains ambiguous. The CDR3 sequence is 16 residues long. Germline CDR1 and CDR2: MDHEN and SYDVKM. V lost 1 base, J lost 2 bases, and 12 bases lay in between.

The rearrangement joins TRBV12-3 or TRBV12-4 to TRBJ2-2; 16 bases line up with TRBD2. The CDR3 is made up of 18 amino acids. With 5 bases clipped from V and 3 bases from J, the junction kept 6 bases outside the gene matches. In DNA form, the CDR3 reads TGTGCCAGCAGTACTGGGACTAGCGGGAGGGCCGACACCGGGGAGCTGTTTTTT. Translating gives CASSTGTSGRADTGELFF.

The chain recombines TRBV6-1 with TRBJ2-7; D call uncertain. CDR3 size: 14 residues. V lost 1 base, J lost 3 bases, and 10 bases lay in between. Germline V gene data show CDR1 as MNHNS and CDR2 as SASEGT. Here the CDR3 reads CASSEESRIYEQYF. The CDR3 DNA follows: TGTGCCAGCAGTGAAGAATCAAGGATCTACGAGCAGTACTTC.

Ten or more counts support this clonotype. The rearrangement uses TRBV29-1 and TRBJ2-7, with 11 bases that match TRBD1. After removal of 7 bases from V and 6 bases from J, the junction contained 8 bases not matched to a gene. Germline lookup yields CDR1 SQVTM and CDR2 ANQGSEA. CDR3 length: 13 amino acids. CDR3 protein: CSAGTGGAGEQYF. The CDR3 DNA reads as TGCAGCGCCGGGACAGGGGGAGCCGGCGAGCAGTACTTC.

This clonotype has just one count. This chain connects TRBV6-1 to TRBJ1-6, with 8 bases identical to TRBD1. J lost 11 bases, V lost 6 bases, and 6 bases had no gene match. The CDR3 totals 13 residues. Germline V gene lookup returns CDR1 MNHNS and CDR2 SASEGT. The CDR3 nucleotides read TGTGCCAGCAGACCAGGGGGCGTCGCACCCCTCCACTTT. As protein: CASRPGGVAPLHF.

This clonotype occurred many times. V is TRBV15 and J is TRBJ1-3; no definite D call. The CDR3 consists of 13 residues. V lost 6 bases and J 6 bases, leaving 12 bases between the germline ends. Looked up from germline, CDR1 is LNHNV and CDR2 is YYDKDF (reference sequence). The CDR3 loop reads CATSTRKENTIYF. The CDR3 DNA reads TGTGCCACCAGTACGAGGAAGGAAAACACCATATATTTT.

This clonotype was found many times. The CDR3 reads CASSSRDRGDYEQYF. DNA for the CDR3: TGTGCCAGCAGCTCCCGGGACAGGGGGGACTACGAGCAGTACTTC. The chain carries TRBV7-2 and TRBJ2-7; 11 bases line up with TRBD1. CDR1 SGHTA and CDR2 FQGNSA come from the germline V gene. Losses at the gene ends were 4 bases for V and 3 bases for J; bases not matched to a gene: 5. This CDR3 is built from 15 residues.

V and J are TRBV20-1 and TRBJ1-6; 7 bases are shared with TRBD1. CDR3 length: 13 residues. The germline V gene encodes CDR1 DFQATT and CDR2 SNEGSKA (reference sequence). After removal of 3 bases from V and 7 bases from J, the junction contained 3 bases not matched to a gene. The CDR3 DNA is TGCAGTGCTAGTAGGGACAGCAATTCACCCCTCCACTTT. Translated: CSASRDSNSPLHF.

In its sample, this clonotype was seen many times. The chain recombines TRBV24-1 with TRBJ2-2; 8 bases fit TRBD2. V lost 7 bases to trimming and J lost 2 bases; unmatched junction nucleotides: 8. CDR1 is KGHDR and CDR2 is SFDVKD in the germline V gene. CDR3 size: 16 residues. Here the CDR3 DNA reads TGTGCCACCAGCGGGGGGGCAGGGAGTAACACCGGGGAGCTGTTTTTT. It translates to CATSGGAGSNTGELFF.